Listed below are T cell receptor beta chains from one sample, sequenced in a study of PD-1 blockade in classical Hodgkin lymphoma. Sequencing was performed with immunoSEQ multiplex PCR; in TCRdb, only in-frame clones are kept and a portion is missing. The sample shows around 150,000 clones, 78% of them seen only once. The source material was peripheral blood mononuclear cells (PBMCs), sampled before the second cycle of nivolumab. All receptors derive from a human donor with classical Hodgkin lymphoma. Each CDR3 is given with its conserved first and last residue. A D gene is named only where the DNA matches it firmly. A clone size is listed for some rows: how often the clone was seen (once, few, many), or a class if it is expanded.

v_call,clone_size,d_call,j_call,cdr3_aa,cdr3_nt
TRBV6-5,-,-,TRBJ1-2,CASSWAPRGRDGYTF,TGTGCCAGCAGTTGGGCTCCGCGGGGTAGAGATGGCTACACCTTC
TRBV28,few,-,TRBJ2-1,CAILNSGGSYNEQFF,TGTGCCATCTTGAACAGCGGAGGGTCCTACAATGAGCAGTTCTTC
TRBV27,-,TRBD2,TRBJ2-7,CASSLYRGGANEQYF,TGTGCCAGCAGTTTATACCGCGGGGGGGCGAACGAGCAGTACTTC
TRBV10-3,-,-,TRBJ1-1,CAISGAGTEAFF,TGTGCCATCAGTGGGGCAGGGACTGAAGCTTTCTTT
TRBV7-2,-,-,TRBJ2-5,CASSSQGGETQYF,TGTGCCAGCAGCTCACAGGGGGGGGAGACCCAGTACTTC
TRBV9,-,-,TRBJ2-3,CASSVEADTQYF,TGTGCCAGCAGCGTAGAGGCGGATACGCAGTATTTT
TRBV5-1,-,-,TRBJ1-2,CASSLGNRSPAGYGYTF,TGCGCCAGCAGCTTGGGGAACAGGTCCCCCGCCGGCTATGGCTACACCTTC
TRBV28,once,-,TRBJ1-5,CASSFYRDGNQPQHF,TGTGCCAGCAGTTTTTACAGGGATGGCAATCAGCCCCAGCATTTT
TRBV5-1,-,TRBD1,TRBJ2-1,CASSLAGQTNEQFF,TGCGCCAGCAGCTTGGCGGGACAGACCAATGAGCAGTTCTTC
TRBV7-9,-,-,TRBJ2-1,CASSYRTTYNEQFF,TGTGCCAGCAGCTACCGGACAACCTACAATGAGCAGTTCTTC
TRBV9,-,-,TRBJ1-5,CASSVSQGGQPQHF,TGTGCCAGCAGCGTATCCCAGGGTGGGCAGCCCCAGCATTTT
TRBV29-1,-,-,TRBJ2-2,CSVAPTGTGELFF,TGCAGCGTTGCCCCGACAGGCACCGGGGAGCTGTTTTTT
TRBV6-1,-,-,TRBJ1-1,CASSHLRARGTEAFF,TGTGCCAGCAGCCACCTAAGAGCCCGGGGGACTGAAGCTTTCTTT
TRBV6-5,-,TRBD2,TRBJ2-7,CASRHGLAGAYEQYF,TGTGCCAGCAGACATGGACTAGCGGGGGCCTACGAGCAGTACTTC
TRBV21-1,once,-,TRBJ2-7,CASSKGLPAYEQYF,TGTGCCAGCAGCAAAGGACTGCCGGCCTACGAGCAGTACTTC
TRBV5-1,-,-,TRBJ2-1,CASSLATYGGEQFF,TGCGCCAGCAGCTTGGCAACGTACGGAGGGGAGCAGTTCTTC
TRBV7-9,-,-,TRBJ1-4,CASSLDQGLGATNEKLFF,TGTGCCAGCAGCTTAGATCAGGGGTTGGGAGCAACTAATGAAAAACTGTTTTTT
TRBV18,-,-,TRBJ2-1,CASSPLPAHNEQFF,TGTGCCAGCTCACCACTCCCTGCTCACAATGAGCAGTTCTTC
TRBV5-1,-,TRBD1,TRBJ1-5,CASSLGTGESNQPQHF,TGCGCCAGCAGCTTGGGGACAGGGGAGAGCAATCAGCCCCAGCATTTT
TRBV19,-,TRBD1,TRBJ1-5,CASRTGQGDNQPQHF,TGTGCCAGTAGGACCGGACAGGGGGATAATCAGCCCCAGCATTTT
TRBV5-6,-,-,TRBJ1-6,CASNRVRDSPLHF,TGTGCCAGCAACAGGGTTCGGGATTCACCCCTCCACTTT
TRBV6-6,-,TRBD1,TRBJ2-7,CASSYRTGELGQYF,TGTGCCAGCAGTTACAGGACAGGGGAGTTGGGACAGTACTTC
TRBV19,-,-,TRBJ1-3,CASSKYLSGNTIYF,TGTGCCAGTAGTAAATACCTCTCTGGAAACACCATATATTTT
TRBV6-1,-,TRBD1,TRBJ1-6,CASSEAQGGGYNSPLHF,TGTGCCAGCAGTGAAGCGCAAGGGGGCGGGTATAATTCACCCCTCCACTTT
TRBV4-1,-,TRBD1,TRBJ2-5,CASSHAGTGSKTQYF,TGCGCCAGCAGCCACGCGGGGACAGGGAGTAAGACCCAGTACTTC
TRBV11-3,few,-,TRBJ2-7,CASSPEADSYEQYF,TGTGCCAGCAGCCCCGAAGCGGATAGCTACGAGCAGTACTTC
TRBV19,-,TRBD1,TRBJ2-7,CASSIGQDPTGEQYF,TGTGCCAGTAGTATCGGACAGGACCCAACGGGCGAGCAGTACTTC
TRBV19,-,TRBD1,TRBJ1-4,CASSMTGATNEKLFF,TGTGCCAGTAGTATGACAGGGGCAACTAATGAAAAACTGTTTTTT
TRBV4-3,few,-,TRBJ1-4,CASSQRAAATNEKLFF,TGCGCCAGCAGCCAACGGGCGGCTGCAACTAATGAAAAACTGTTTTTT
TRBV5-1,-,TRBD2,TRBJ2-3,CASTYSGTSTDTQYF,TGCGCCAGCACATATAGCGGGACTAGCACAGATACGCAGTATTTT
TRBV6-5,-,-,TRBJ2-1,CASSRISVRRNEQFF,TGTGCCAGCAGTCGGATTAGCGTTAGGAGGAATGAGCAGTTCTTC
TRBV6-5,-,TRBD1,TRBJ2-7,CASNRGGQNYEQYF,TGTGCCAGCAATCGAGGGGGACAGAACTACGAGCAGTACTTC
TRBV5-6,-,-,TRBJ2-7,CASSQTPYEQYF,TGTGCCAGCAGCCAAACTCCCTACGAGCAGTACTTC
TRBV19,many,TRBD1,TRBJ2-7,CASSEGQDYEQYF,TGTGCCAGTAGTGAGGGACAGGACTACGAGCAGTACTTC
TRBV2,few,TRBD1,TRBJ2-5,CASSEGTGIGETQYF,TGTGCCAGCAGTGAAGGGACAGGGATTGGGGAGACCCAGTACTTC
TRBV7-6,few,-,TRBJ2-2,CASSSHYRRGSTGELFF,TGTGCCAGCAGCTCCCATTATAGGAGGGGAAGCACCGGGGAGCTGTTTTTT
TRBV19,-,TRBD2,TRBJ2-3,CASSIFASGIADTQYF,TGTGCCAGTAGTATCTTTGCTAGCGGGATTGCAGATACGCAGTATTTT
TRBV5-4,-,TRBD2,TRBJ2-7,CASSPGTSGSHGEQYF,TGTGCCAGCAGCCCAGGGACTAGCGGGAGTCATGGCGAGCAGTACTTC
TRBV11-2,-,-,TRBJ1-2,CASSFPGQRYYGYTF,TGTGCCAGCAGCTTCCCCGGACAGAGATACTATGGCTACACCTTC
TRBV9,-,TRBD1,TRBJ1-1,CASSVGLGTGGTEAFF,TGTGCCAGCAGCGTAGGCCTTGGGACAGGGGGCACTGAAGCTTTCTTT
TRBV18,-,-,TRBJ1-3,CASSPLEGNTIYF,TGTGCCAGCTCACCACTAGAAGGAAACACCATATATTTT
TRBV7-8,few,-,TRBJ1-1,CASSFTGDTEAFF,TGTGCCAGCAGCTTCACGGGTGACACTGAAGCTTTCTTT
TRBV7-3,-,TRBD2,TRBJ2-1,CASSPGTSGEQFF,TGTGCCAGCAGCCCAGGGACTAGCGGGGAGCAGTTCTTC
TRBV6-1,-,-,TRBJ2-6,CASSEWGSGANVLTF,TGTGCCAGCAGTGAATGGGGCTCTGGGGCCAACGTCCTGACTTTC
TRBV7-6,-,-,TRBJ2-6,CASSLAGSGANVLTF,TGTGCCAGCAGCTTAGCCGGATCCGGGGCCAACGTCTTGACTTTC
TRBV5-1,-,-,TRBJ2-3,CASSLIASTDTQYF,TGCGCCAGCAGCTTGATAGCTAGCACAGATACGCAGTATTTT
TRBV7-8,-,TRBD1,TRBJ1-1,CASSSDRLNTEAFF,TGTGCCAGCAGTTCGGACAGGTTGAACACTGAAGCTTTCTTT
TRBV10-3,-,TRBD1,TRBJ1-1,CAISEGDRVEAFF,TGTGCCATCAGTGAGGGGGACAGGGTTGAAGCTTTCTTT